The T cell receptor (beta chain) described here comes from a study of blood T cell repertoires in COVID-19. Residents of 24 US areas, aged about 18 to 89 years, made up the participants. In Cohort 3, a recovered donor had either two negative PCRs, clearance, or symptom resolution. TCRdb's table, derived via immunoSEQ multiplex PCR, lists solely in-frame clones and lacks some. The sample includes approximately 440,000 clones, 90% of them seen just once. The V gene end was trimmed by 6 bases and the J gene end by 4 bases; junction bases not matched to a gene: 14. In germline, CDR1 is LNHDA, CDR2 SQIVND (reference sequence). The CDR3 is 17 residues long.

The V gene is TRBV19, the J gene TRBJ1-4; 7 bases match TRBD1. The sample comprised PBMCs or T cells enriched from blood (not recorded which). The sequence was obtained from a man younger than 35 who had recovered from COVID-19. The CDR3 DNA is TGTGCCAGTAGCCTCGGGACAGTCCAAGGGATTAATGAAAAACTGTTTTTT. Amino acid sequence: CASSLGTVQGINEKLFF.